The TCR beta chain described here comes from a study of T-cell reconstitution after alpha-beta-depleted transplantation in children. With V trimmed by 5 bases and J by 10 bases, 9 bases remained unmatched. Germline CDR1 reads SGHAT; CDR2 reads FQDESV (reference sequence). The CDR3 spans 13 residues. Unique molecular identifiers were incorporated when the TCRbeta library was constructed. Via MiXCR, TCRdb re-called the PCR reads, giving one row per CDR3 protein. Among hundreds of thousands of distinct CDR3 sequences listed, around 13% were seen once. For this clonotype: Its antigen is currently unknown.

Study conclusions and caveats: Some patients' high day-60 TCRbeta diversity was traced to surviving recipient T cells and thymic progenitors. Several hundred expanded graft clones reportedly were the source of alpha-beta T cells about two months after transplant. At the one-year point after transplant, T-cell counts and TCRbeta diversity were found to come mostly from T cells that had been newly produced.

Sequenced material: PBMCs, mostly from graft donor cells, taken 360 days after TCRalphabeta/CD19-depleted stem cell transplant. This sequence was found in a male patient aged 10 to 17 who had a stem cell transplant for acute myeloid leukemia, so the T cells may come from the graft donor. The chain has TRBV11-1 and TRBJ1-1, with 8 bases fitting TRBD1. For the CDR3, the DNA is TGTGCCAGCAGCCAGGGGGCCTTTGGTGGAGCTTTCTTT. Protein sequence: CASSQGAFGGAFF. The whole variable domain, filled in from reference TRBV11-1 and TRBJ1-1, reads EAEVAQSPRYKITEKSQAVAFWCDPISGHATLYWYRQILGQGPELLVQFQDESVVDDSQLPKDRFSAERLKGVDSTLKIQPAELGDSAMYLCASSQGAFGGAFFGQGTRLTVV.